This T cell receptor (beta chain) was observed in a study of blood T cell repertoires in COVID-19. As originally analysed: Estimation of nucleated cell counts relied on the amplification of reference gene primers. Assay used: immunoSEQ multiplex PCR; TCRdb lists only in-frame clones, some missing. That table gives V, J and clone size, and the DNA gave D and trimming. The sample yields around 30,000 clones, 85% to 90% seen once. This CDR3 spans 13 amino acids. Trimming removed 3 bases from V and 10 bases from J; junction bases left unmatched: 7. Germline CDR1 and CDR2: DFQATT and SNEGSKA (reference sequence).

The chain couples TRBV20-1 to TRBJ2-1; 9 bases align to TRBD2. This clonotype was obtained from a man aged 55 to 69 with acute or convalescent COVID-19. The sequencing input was peripheral blood. Here the CDR3 DNA reads TGCAGTGCTAGTCAAGGGCTAGCGGGAGAGCAGTTCTTC. Amino acids: CSASQGLAGEQFF.